Here is one T cell receptor beta chain with its context. Germline-derived CDR1 and CDR2 are SGHAT and FQNNGV. The CDR3 runs 15 residues. Between the trimmed V and J ends, which lost 3 bases and 6 bases, there was a span of 16 bases. Produced via immunoSEQ multiplex PCR; TCRdb's table is partial and in-frame only. The data show roughly 20,000 clones, roughly 89% seen once. The data originate from a study of PD-1 blockade in classical Hodgkin lymphoma. Autologous stem cell transplantation was followed by relapse in every patient, and brentuximab vedotin exposure varied. The sequencing used peripheral blood mononuclear cells (PBMCs), collected before the second cycle of nivolumab. The TCR comes from a human donor with classical Hodgkin lymphoma. The J gene is TRBJ2-3, the V gene TRBV11-2; D unclear. CDR3 protein: CASSFNSRLGDTQYF. DNA for the CDR3: TGTGCCAGCAGCTTCAACTCGCGACTGGGTGATACGCAGTATTTT.